This entry concerns a single TCR beta chain. No antigen is known for it. The data originate from a study of radiation and T cells in renal cell carcinoma. The study, taken as a whole, reports: In blood, top tumor clones expanded by 2 weeks, shrinking by 4.

As to time point: blood 4 weeks post-SBRT, at nephrectomy. Sample treatment: 15 Gy SBRT to primary tumor, nephrectomy 4 weeks later. Nephrectomy followed 15 Gy stereotactic body radiation by 4 weeks. After SBRT, blood was collected at 2 and 4 weeks, plus baseline. Generated by immunoSEQ multiplex PCR, the TCRdb table keeps only in-frame clones and is missing some. The sample records some 81,000 clones, approximately 90% being singletons. In germline, CDR1 is LNHDA, CDR2 SQIVND (reference sequence). This CDR3 is 15 amino acids long. The junction had 5 bases not matched to a gene; V was cut back by 2 bases and J by 3 bases.

The chain has TRBV19 and TRBJ2-3; 7 positions match TRBD2. The sequence was collected from a woman in her seventies with renal cell carcinoma. The sequencing here drew on blood, taken from a patient whose treatment included radiotherapy and nephrectomy. Written as DNA, the CDR3 is TGTGCCAGTAGTATACCGACTAGCCCGACAGATACGCAGTATTTT. It specifies CASSIPTSPTDTQYF. The full variable domain, completed using reference TRBV19 and TRBJ2-3, is DGGITQSPKYLFRKEGQNVTLSCEQNLNHDAMYWYRQDPGQGLRLIYYSQIVNDFQKGDIAEGYSVSREKKESFPLTVTSAQKNPTAFYLCASSIPTSPTDTQYFGPGTRLTVL.